The 22 T cell receptor beta chains given below trace back to one sample, sequenced in a study of glioma-infiltrating T cells after dendritic cell vaccination. Sequencing used immunoSEQ multiplex PCR; TCRdb keeps in-frame clones, though not all of them. This table has some 70,000 clones, roughly 79% appearing once. The specimen was blood, collected before dendritic cell vaccination. The source of these receptors is a human donor with glioblastoma.

The chain is built from TRBV5-4 and TRBJ1-1; unclear D gene. The V gene lost 0 bases and the J gene lost 3 bases, with 12 bases spanning the gap. The CDR3 is 15 residues long. Germline CDR1 reads SGHNT; CDR2 reads YYREEE (reference sequence). This CDR3 reads CASSLGRDRDTEAFF. In DNA form, the CDR3 reads TGTGCCAGCAGCTTGGGGAGGGATCGAGACACTGAAGCTTTCTTT.

The chain couples TRBV5-1 to TRBJ1-1; D is unclear. Trimming removed 0 bases from V and 2 bases from J, with 8 bases in between. The CDR3 length is 14 residues. Germline CDR1 reads SGHRS; CDR2 reads YFSETQ. The CDR3 region is CASSLVRENTEAFF. CDR3 DNA: TGCGCCAGCAGCTTGGTTCGGGAAAACACTGAAGCTTTCTTT.

Written as DNA, the CDR3 is TGTGCCAGCAAACAGACAGCTAACTATGGCTACACCTTC. Translating it yields CASKQTANYGYTF. V gene TRBV6-6 combines with J gene TRBJ1-2, with D maybe TRBD1 (5 bases). Germline CDR1 reads MNHNY; CDR2 reads SVGAGI (reference sequence). The CDR3 totals 13 residues. The V end lost 7 bases, the J end lost 0 bases, and 9 bases lay between the germline ends.

The chain has TRBV5-8 and TRBJ1-5; D ambiguous. The ends were cut back, 7 bases at V and 7 bases at J, with 18 bases in the middle. The CDR3 length is 14 residues. The germline V gene has CDR1 SGHTS and CDR2 YDEGEE. CDR3 coding DNA: TGTGCCAGCTCAGAATGGGCAGAAGACCAGCCCCAGCATTTT. As protein: CASSEWAEDQPQHF.

The chain carries TRBV19 and TRBJ1-2, with 7 positions matching TRBD1. The V gene's germline CDR1 is LNHDA and CDR2 SQIVND (reference sequence). The CDR3 extends over 15 amino acids. The ends lost 6 bases at V and 3 bases at J; junction bases unmatched: 10. The CDR3 is CASRLTGKDYYGYTF. The CDR3, as DNA: TGTGCCAGTAGACTGACAGGGAAAGATTACTATGGCTACACCTTC.

The CDR3 here is CASSDLWTEDNEKLFF. DNA for the CDR3: TGTGCCAGCAGTGATCTCTGGACAGAAGATAATGAAAAACTGTTTTTT. The chain combines TRBV2 with TRBJ1-4; maybe TRBD1 (6 bases). Germline CDR1 SNHLY, CDR2 FYNNEI. Trimming took off 3 bases at V and 4 bases at J, with 15 bases between the two ends. CDR3 length: 16 amino acids.

The chain recombines TRBV6-5 with TRBJ1-5; D might be TRBD1 (6 bases). The germline gives CDR1 MNHEY, CDR2 SVGAGI. V was clipped by 6 bases and J by 5 bases, with 11 bases between them. CDR3 length: 13 amino acids. This CDR3 is CASRQDSYQPQHF. The CDR3 DNA is TGTGCCAGCAGGCAGGACAGTTATCAGCCCCAGCATTTT.

The count of this clone is one. This chain connects TRBV5-1 to TRBJ1-3; D uncertain. This CDR3 is built from 17 residues. Trimming removed 2 bases from V and 2 bases from J, with 17 bases in between. Germline V gene lookup returns CDR1 SGHRS and CDR2 YFSETQ. CDR3 sequence reads: CASSLQHSGDAGNTIYF. Here the CDR3 DNA reads TGCGCCAGCAGCTTACAACACTCCGGGGATGCTGGAAACACCATATATTTT.

This chain connects TRBV5-4 to TRBJ1-1; D is undetermined. This CDR3 has 14 residues. V was pared by 1 base and J by 0 bases, with 7 bases between. Germline V gene data show CDR1 as SGHNT and CDR2 as YYREEE (reference sequence). The CDR3 is CASSLPEVNTEAFF. CDR3 bases: TGTGCCAGCAGCTTGCCCGAGGTGAACACTGAAGCTTTCTTT.

The chain combines TRBV19 with TRBJ2-5; weak D call: TRBD1 (5 bases). Germline lookup yields CDR1 LNHDA and CDR2 SQIVND (reference sequence). CDR3 length equals 17 residues. With 0 bases removed from V and 1 base from J, the gap between germline ends came to 15 bases. The CDR3 region has the DNA TGTGCCAGTAGTATAGACGGCAAGGGGCCGGGCCAAGAGACCCAGTACTTC. Protein: CASSIDGKGPGQETQYF.

The rearrangement links TRBV30 to TRBJ1-2; no clear D. Germline CDR1 GTSNPN, CDR2 SVGIG (reference sequence). V was pared by 0 bases and J by 4 bases, with 15 bases between. The CDR3 is 15 residues long. The CDR3, as DNA: TGTGCCTGGAGTGTATTGCAGGACTCTGGCTATGGCTACACCTTC. It specifies CAWSVLQDSGYGYTF.

The count of this clone is one. The rearrangement uses TRBV30 and TRBJ1-1; a possible D gene is TRBD1 (5 bases). Germline CDR1 is GTSNPN and CDR2 is SVGIG (reference sequence). V was shortened by 0 bases and J by 9 bases, with 11 bases between the two germline ends. This CDR3 is 12 amino acids long. The DNA for the CDR3 is TGTGCCTGGAGTGTATCGAGACAGCAAGCTTTCTTT. Protein: CAWSVSRQQAFF.

The DNA for the CDR3 is TGTGCCAGCAGCTTAACAGCTCGGTTCTCTGGAAACACCATATATTTT. It codes for CASSLTARFSGNTIYF. The genes are TRBV7-9 and TRBJ1-3; D is undetermined. Germline values: CDR1 SEHNR, CDR2 FQNEAQ (reference sequence). Trimming took 2 bases from V and 0 from J, leaving 11 bases between them. The CDR3 consists of 16 residues.

The sample holds one count of this clone. The V call is TRBV9, the J call TRBJ1-2; possibly TRBD1 for D (6 bases). Trimming pared 3 bases from V and 3 bases from J, leaving 12 bases between. Germline V gene data show CDR1 as SGDLS and CDR2 as YYNGEE. The CDR3 totals 14 residues. CDR3 amino acids: CASSATGMYYGYTF. Here the CDR3 DNA reads TGTGCCAGCAGCGCTACAGGGATGTACTATGGCTACACCTTC.

V and J are TRBV19 and TRBJ1-3; 8 nucleotides line up with TRBD1. The V segment lost 3 bases and the J segment 0 bases; nucleotides outside the gene matches: 1. The CDR3 sequence is 15 residues long. CDR1 and CDR2 (germline): LNHDA, SQIVND (reference sequence). This chain's CDR3 is CASSIQGASGNTIYF. CDR3 sequence (DNA): TGTGCCAGTAGTATTCAGGGGGCCTCTGGAAACACCATATATTTT.

The chain is built from TRBV25-1 and TRBJ1-1; possibly TRBD1 for D (5 bases). V shed 6 bases and J shed 1 base, with 9 bases lying between them. CDR1 and CDR2 from the germline V gene are MGHDK and SYGVNS. The CDR3 totals 13 residues. CDR3 bases: TGTGCCAGCAGGAAGACAGCGAACACTGAAGCTTTCTTT. Encoded protein: CASRKTANTEAFF.

This clone was counted between two and nine times. The rearrangement links TRBV7-2 to TRBJ1-1, with TRBD1 matching over 10 bases. Unmatched junction bases numbered 7, after V lost 5 bases and J lost 7 bases. Germline lookup yields CDR1 SGHTA and CDR2 FQGNSA. The CDR3 totals 14 residues. The CDR3 bases are TGTGCCAGCAGCCGAGGAGGGACAGGGGTTGAAGCTTTCTTT. Translated: CASSRGGTGVEAFF.

The chain joins TRBV14 to TRBJ2-1; the match to TRBD1 covers 9 bases. Germline assignment: CDR1 SGHDN and CDR2 FVKESK. This CDR3 region has 16 residues. The V and J ends lost 2 bases and 5 bases, in that order; junction bases with no gene match: 7. The CDR3 DNA is TGTGCCAGCAGCCAACAACCGGGACAGGGAGACAATGAGCAGTTCTTC. Amino acid sequence: CASSQQPGQGDNEQFF.

This clone was recorded once. The chain carries TRBV20-1 and TRBJ2-1; tentative D call: TRBD1 (5 bases). Per the germline V gene, CDR1 is DFQATT and CDR2 is SNEGSKA (reference sequence). The CDR3 runs 11 residues. Trimming left V 2 bases short and J 14 bases short, with 13 bases between. The CDR3 region is CSARLTREEFF. The CDR3 DNA reads as TGCAGTGCTAGACTGACCAGGGAAGAGTTCTTC.

This clone was counted only a few times. This rearrangement joins TRBV19 to TRBJ2-7; a weak D match, TRBD2 (6 bases). Germline V gives CDR1 LNHDA, CDR2 SQIVND (reference sequence). The CDR3 extends over 14 amino acids. The V gene lost 10 bases and the J gene lost 0 bases, with 16 bases spanning the gap. Here the CDR3 reads CATREAQSSYEQYF. Written as DNA, the CDR3 is TGTGCCACCAGGGAGGCTCAAAGCTCCTACGAGCAGTACTTC. Full variable domain (remainder filled in from reference TRBV19 and TRBJ2-7): DGGITQSPKYLFRKEGQNVTLSCEQNLNHDAMYWYRQDPGQGLRLIYYSQIVNDFQKGDIAEGYSVSREKKESFPLTVTSAQKNPTAFYLCATREAQSSYEQYFGPGTRLTVT.

The table lists this clone with a few counts. The chain combines TRBV4-3 with TRBJ1-4; D unclear. V was clipped by 1 base and J by 2 bases, with 5 bases between them. This CDR3 comprises 14 residues. Germline loops: CDR1 LGHNA, CDR2 YSLEER. The CDR3 DNA sequence: TGCGCCAGCAGCCAAGCCTTGACTAATGAAAAACTGTTTTTT. This encodes CASSQALTNEKLFF.

CDR3 residues: CASSLARVGRADAEQYF. The CDR3, as DNA: TGTGCCAGCAGCTTAGCTCGGGTCGGCAGGGCTGACGCCGAGCAGTACTTC. The chain links TRBV7-2 to TRBJ2-7; perhaps TRBD1 as D (5 bases). Germline-derived CDR1 and CDR2 are SGHTA and FQGNSA. Trimming removed 0 bases from V and 6 bases from J, with 21 bases in between. CDR3 size: 17 residues.